This TCR beta chain was found in a study of blood T cell repertoires in COVID-19 (dated by TCRdb to about 2020). Study-level background: Collaborator samples came from the United States, Italy and Spain and covered acute and convalescent phases of COVID-19. The prospective study material was composed of cDNA or gDNA derived from T cells, B-cell-depleted T cells, or PBMCs. Deeply sampled blood TCRbeta repertoires from subjects exposed to, actively infected with, or recovered from COVID-19 were included in the dataset. A freely available public database, intended as a resource for researchers studying the immune response to SARS-CoV-2, is where the repertoires were released. Samples were obtained from the ongoing ImmuneRACE study (first 160 participants) and from 1,254 subjects provided by 6 global collaborators. Sample metadata almost always included a de-identified subject ID, COVID-19 status, age in years and sex. Where available, HLA class I and class II types were obtained from metadata supplied by the sample provider rather than from assay-based typing.

With regard to this clone: The specificity of this receptor is unknown. No much larger clone is present one base from it, and per-base qualities are unavailable.

The germline V gene sets CDR1 to LGHNA and CDR2 to YSLEER. The CDR3 measures 16 amino acids from cysteine to phenylalanine. The kept DNA is CDR3 alone, 48 bases in frame from the first base. Trimming takes 0 bases from V and 3 bases from J, and the germline ends sit 14 bases apart. TCRbeta CDR3 regions were amplified from genomic DNA using the immunoSEQ Assay, a bias-controlled multiplex PCR. In the paper's pipeline: Nucleated cell counts per sample were estimated from amplification of reference gene primers within the assay. To quantify the absolute abundance of each unique TCRbeta CDR3 rearrangement, sequence reads were collapsed and filtered. For each sample, productive Simpson clonality was calculated as the square root of Simpson's diversity index over productive rearrangements. The immuneACCESS repertoire file appears here via TCRdb, limited to in-frame rearrangements. These files lack a portion of the clones; in checked studies, under half of the deficit traces to unresolved V genes, and the cause of the others is not known. The V and J calls and the clone size are those of that table, but D and trimming were determined from the DNA. The sample table holds more than 200,000 clones, of which roughly 89% were seen once. The top ten constitute under 5% of the sample.

Study-wide findings and limitations: The quantity of clinical and demographic metadata differed by source and by participant and was supplied without curation.

Enrolling through a virtual design, the prospective study's participants ranged in age from roughly 18 to 95 years and lived across roughly 24 United States geographic areas. In the prospective study, cohorts were assigned on the basis of participant-reported clinical history obtained from a screening survey and a study questionnaire. For ImmuneRACE Cohort 3, a participant was defined as recovered based on two consecutive negative NP/OP PCR tests, clearance by a healthcare professional, or resolution of symptoms. In the prospective study, mobile phlebotomists collected whole blood, serum and a nasopharyngeal or oropharyngeal swab from each participant. Prospective study participants could optionally give additional blood draws and questionnaires over an approximately 2-month period. Blood samples from the prospective study were shipped frozen or at room temperature prior to DNA extraction.

Sequencing was performed on PBMCs or T cells enriched from blood (not recorded which). This chain joins TRBV4-3 to TRBJ1-1; the D gene is unclear. This receptor was identified in a woman aged 25 to 39 who had recovered from COVID-19. DNA sequence: TGCGCCAGCAGCCAAGATAAGGGAGGACCTCACACTGAAGCTTTCTTT. This yields the protein CASSQDKGGPHTEAFF.